This TCR beta chain was sequenced for a study of T-cell reconstitution after alpha-beta-depleted transplantation in children. During its preparation, the TCRbeta library received unique molecular identifiers. Each CDR3 protein is one row after TCRdb ran MiXCR on the PCR reads. The sample shows about 500,000 distinct CDR3 sequences, over 25% of them seen only once. The origin of this receptor is a human donor who donated a stem cell graft to a child with aplastic anemia. The starting material was PBMCs from the stem cell graft donor, obtained from the stem cell graft.

In DNA, the CDR3 is TGCAGTGCCCCCGCCGGAAGCTCCTACAATGAGCAGTTCTTC. This codes for CSAPAGSSYNEQFF. The J gene is TRBJ2-1, the V gene TRBV20-1; D gene ambiguous. Germline values: CDR1 DFQATT, CDR2 SNEGSKA (reference sequence). The CDR3 loop spans 14 amino acids. V shed 6 bases and J shed 0 bases, with 12 bases lying between them.